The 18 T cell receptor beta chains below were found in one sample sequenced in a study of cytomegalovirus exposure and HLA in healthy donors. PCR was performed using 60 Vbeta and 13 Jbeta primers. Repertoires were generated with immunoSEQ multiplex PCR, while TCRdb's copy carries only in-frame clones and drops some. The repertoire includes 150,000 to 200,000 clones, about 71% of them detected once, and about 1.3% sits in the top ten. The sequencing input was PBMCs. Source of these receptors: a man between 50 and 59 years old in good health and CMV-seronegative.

CDR3 DNA: TGTGCCAGCTCACCAGGGGACAGGGGCAATTCACCCCTCCACTTT. Its protein is CASSPGDRGNSPLHF. V and J are TRBV18 and TRBJ1-6; 10 bases are a match to TRBD1. Trimming cost V 2 bases and J 7 bases; bases outside gene matches: 2. Germline values: CDR1 KGHSH, CDR2 LQKENI. CDR3 length: 15 amino acids.

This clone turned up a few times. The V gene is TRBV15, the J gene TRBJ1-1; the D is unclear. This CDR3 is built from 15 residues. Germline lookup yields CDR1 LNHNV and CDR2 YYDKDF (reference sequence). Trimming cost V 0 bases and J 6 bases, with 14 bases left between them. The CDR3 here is CATSRDRGAEAEAFF. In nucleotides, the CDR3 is TGTGCCACCAGCAGAGATAGAGGCGCGGAGGCTGAAGCTTTCTTT.

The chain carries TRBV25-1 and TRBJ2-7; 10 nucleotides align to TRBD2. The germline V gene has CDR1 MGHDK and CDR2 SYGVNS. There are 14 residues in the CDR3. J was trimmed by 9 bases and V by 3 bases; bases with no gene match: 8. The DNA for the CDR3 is TGTGCCAGCAGTGAGGGAGGCAGCGGGGGGGGGCAGTACTTC. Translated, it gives CASSEGGSGGGQYF.

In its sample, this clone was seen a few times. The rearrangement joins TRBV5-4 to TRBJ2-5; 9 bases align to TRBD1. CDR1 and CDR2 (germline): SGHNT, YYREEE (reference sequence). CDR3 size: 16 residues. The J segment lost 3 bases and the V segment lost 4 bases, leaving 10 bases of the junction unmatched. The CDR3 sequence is CASSHKTGGGEETQYF. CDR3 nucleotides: TGTGCCAGCAGCCATAAAACAGGGGGCGGAGAAGAGACCCAGTACTTC. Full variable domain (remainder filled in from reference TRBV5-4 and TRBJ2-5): ETGVTQSPTHLIKTRGQQVTLRCSSQSGHNTVSWYQQALGQGPQFIFQYYREEENGRGNFPPRFSGLQFPNYSSELNVNALELDDSALYLCASSHKTGGGEETQYFGPGTRLLVL.

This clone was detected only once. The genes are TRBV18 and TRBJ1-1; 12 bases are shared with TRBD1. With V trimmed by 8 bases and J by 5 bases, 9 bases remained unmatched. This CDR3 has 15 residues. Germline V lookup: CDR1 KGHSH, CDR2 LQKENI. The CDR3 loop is CASLPRDRGRTEAFF. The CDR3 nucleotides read TGTGCCAGCCTCCCCAGGGACAGGGGGCGAACTGAAGCTTTCTTT.

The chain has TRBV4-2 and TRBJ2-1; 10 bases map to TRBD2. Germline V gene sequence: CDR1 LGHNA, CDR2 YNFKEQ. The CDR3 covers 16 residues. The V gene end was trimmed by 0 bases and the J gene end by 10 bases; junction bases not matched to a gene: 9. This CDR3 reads CASSQDTSGVGQEQFF. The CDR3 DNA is TGTGCCAGCAGCCAAGACACTAGCGGGGTCGGTCAGGAGCAGTTCTTC.

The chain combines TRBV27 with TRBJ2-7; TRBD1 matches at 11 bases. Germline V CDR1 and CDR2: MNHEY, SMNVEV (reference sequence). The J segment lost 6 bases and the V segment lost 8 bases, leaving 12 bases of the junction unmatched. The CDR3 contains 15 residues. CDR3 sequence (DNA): TGTGCCAGCGGTCGCATGGGACAGGGGGTAATCGAGCAGTACTTC. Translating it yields CASGRMGQGVIEQYF.

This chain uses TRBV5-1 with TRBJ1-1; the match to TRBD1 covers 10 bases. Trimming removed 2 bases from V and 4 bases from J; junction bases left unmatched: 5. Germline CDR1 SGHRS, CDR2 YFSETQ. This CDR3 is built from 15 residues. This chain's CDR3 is CASSFRQGAGTEAFF. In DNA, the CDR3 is TGCGCCAGCAGCTTTCGACAGGGGGCCGGCACTGAAGCTTTCTTT.

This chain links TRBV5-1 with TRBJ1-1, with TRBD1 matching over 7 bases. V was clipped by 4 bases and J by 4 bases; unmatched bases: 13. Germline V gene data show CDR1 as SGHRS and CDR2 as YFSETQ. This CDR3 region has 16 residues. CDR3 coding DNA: TGCGCCAGCAGCCTACGGAGAACGACAGGGACCACTGAAGCTTTCTTT. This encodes CASSLRRTTGTTEAFF.

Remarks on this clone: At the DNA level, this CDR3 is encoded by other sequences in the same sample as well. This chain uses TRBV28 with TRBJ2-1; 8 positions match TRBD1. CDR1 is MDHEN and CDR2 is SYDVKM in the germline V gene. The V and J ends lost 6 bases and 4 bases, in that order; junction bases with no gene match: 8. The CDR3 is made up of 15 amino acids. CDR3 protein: CASRPGTGPYNEQFF. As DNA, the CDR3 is TGTGCCAGCAGGCCCGGGACAGGTCCGTACAATGAGCAGTTCTTC.

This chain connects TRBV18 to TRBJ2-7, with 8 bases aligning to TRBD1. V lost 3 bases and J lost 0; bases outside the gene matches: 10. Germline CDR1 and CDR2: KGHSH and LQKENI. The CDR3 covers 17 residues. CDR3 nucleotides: TGTGCCAGCTCACCGCCGGGACAGGCAGATAGCTCCTACGAGCAGTACTTC. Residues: CASSPPGQADSSYEQYF. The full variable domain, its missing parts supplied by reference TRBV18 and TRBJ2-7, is NAGVMQNPRHLVRRRGQEARLRCSPMKGHSHVYWYRQLPEEGLKFMVYLQKENIIDESGMPKERFSAEFPKEGPSILRIQQVVRGDSAAYFCASSPPGQADSSYEQYFGPGTRLTVT.

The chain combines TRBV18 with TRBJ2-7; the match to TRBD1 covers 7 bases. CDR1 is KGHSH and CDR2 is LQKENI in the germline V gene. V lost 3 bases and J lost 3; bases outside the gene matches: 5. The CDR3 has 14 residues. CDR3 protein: CASSPPGQLYEQYF. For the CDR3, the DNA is TGTGCCAGCTCACCCCCGGGACAGCTCTACGAGCAGTACTTC.

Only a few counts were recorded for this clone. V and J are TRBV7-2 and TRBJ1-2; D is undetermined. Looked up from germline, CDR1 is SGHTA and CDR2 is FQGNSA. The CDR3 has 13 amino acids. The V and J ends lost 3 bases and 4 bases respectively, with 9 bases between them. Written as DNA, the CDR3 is TGTGCCAGCAGCTTCCAGGTACCCTATGGCTACACCTTC. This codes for CASSFQVPYGYTF.

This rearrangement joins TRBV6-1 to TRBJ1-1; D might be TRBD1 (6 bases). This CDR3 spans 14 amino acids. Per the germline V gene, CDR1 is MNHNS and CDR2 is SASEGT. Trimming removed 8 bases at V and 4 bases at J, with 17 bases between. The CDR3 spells CASGEGGASTEAFF. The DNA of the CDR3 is TGTGCCAGCGGAGAGGGGGGGGCGAGCACTGAAGCTTTCTTT.

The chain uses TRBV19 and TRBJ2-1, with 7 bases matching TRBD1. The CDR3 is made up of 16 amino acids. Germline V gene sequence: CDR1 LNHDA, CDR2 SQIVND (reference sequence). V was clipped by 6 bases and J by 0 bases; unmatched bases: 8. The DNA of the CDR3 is TGTGCCAGTAGACGGGGACAGTCTAGCTCCTACAATGAGCAGTTCTTC. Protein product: CASRRGQSSSYNEQFF.

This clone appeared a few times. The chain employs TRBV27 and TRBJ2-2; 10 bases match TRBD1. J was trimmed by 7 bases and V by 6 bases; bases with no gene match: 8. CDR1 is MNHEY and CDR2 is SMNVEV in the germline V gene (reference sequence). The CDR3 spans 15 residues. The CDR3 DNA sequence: TGTGCCAGCAGCCGAAGACAGGGGGCGGACGGGGAGCTGTTTTTT. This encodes CASSRRQGADGELFF.

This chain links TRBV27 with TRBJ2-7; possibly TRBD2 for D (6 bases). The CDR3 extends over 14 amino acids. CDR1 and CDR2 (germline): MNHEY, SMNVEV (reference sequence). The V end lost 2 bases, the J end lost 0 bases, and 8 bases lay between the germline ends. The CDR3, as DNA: TGTGCCAGCAGTTTAGGGGGGAGCTCCTACGAGCAGTACTTC. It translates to CASSLGGSSYEQYF.

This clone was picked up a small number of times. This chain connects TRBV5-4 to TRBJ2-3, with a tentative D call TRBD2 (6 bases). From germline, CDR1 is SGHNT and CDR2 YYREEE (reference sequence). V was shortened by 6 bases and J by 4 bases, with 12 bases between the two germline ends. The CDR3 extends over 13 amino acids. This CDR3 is CASNAGIPDTQYF. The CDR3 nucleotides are TGTGCCAGCAACGCGGGGATCCCAGATACGCAGTATTTT.